Shown below are 6 T cell receptor beta chains from a single sample sequenced in a study of blood T cell repertoires in COVID-19. Profiled with immunoSEQ multiplex PCR; TCRdb holds only in-frame clones, not every one. The data contain fewer than 400,000 clones, roughly 90% of them singletons. The specimen was peripheral blood. The receptors derive from a woman aged 30 to 39 with COVID-19, enrolled during active disease.

Only a few counts were recorded for this clone. V gene TRBV6-2 or TRBV6-3 combines with J gene TRBJ2-3; D is unclear. Germline loops: CDR1 MNHEY, CDR2 SVGEGT. The CDR3 covers 14 residues. The V and J ends lost 2 bases and 4 bases respectively, with 10 bases between them. Here the CDR3 DNA reads TGTGCCAGCAGTTACACCCCAGAAGCAGATACGCAGTATTTT. Its translation is CASSYTPEADTQYF.

The chain links TRBV7-2 to TRBJ1-1; 7 nucleotides agree with TRBD1. Trimming removed 4 bases from V and 5 bases from J; junction bases left unmatched: 7. The CDR3 is 14 residues long. Germline loops: CDR1 SGHTA, CDR2 FQGNSA. As DNA, the CDR3 is TGTGCCAGCAGCTGGGCAGGGGGTGAAACTGAAGCTTTCTTT. This gives the protein CASSWAGGETEAFF. Complete variable domain (other parts from reference TRBV7-2 and TRBJ1-1): GAGVSQSPSNKVTEKGKDVELRCDPISGHTALYWYRQSLGQGLEFLIYFQGNSAPDKSGLPSDRFSAERTGGSVSTLTIQRTQQEDSAVYLCASSWAGGETEAFFGQGTRLTVV.

DNA for the CDR3: TGTGCCAGCAGCCAAGATCGGGGACAGCTTAGGTCTAATGAAAAACTGTTTTTT. Translating gives CASSQDRGQLRSNEKLFF. The chain combines TRBV3-1 (or the pseudogene TRBV3-2) with TRBJ1-4, with 7 bases identical to TRBD1. The CDR3 runs 18 residues. Germline V gene lookup returns CDR1 LGHDT and CDR2 YNNKEL (reference sequence). Unmatched junction bases numbered 10, after V lost 0 bases and J lost 3 bases.

DNA of the CDR3: TGTGCCAGTAGTATCAGGACAGCCCGTACCGGGACTTTCTTT. Its translation: CASSIRTARTGTFF. V gene TRBV19 combines with J gene TRBJ1-1; tentatively, D is TRBD1 (6 bases). Germline CDR1 is LNHDA and CDR2 is SQIVND (reference sequence). This CDR3 comprises 14 residues. Between the trimmed V and J ends, which lost 3 bases and 12 bases, there was a span of 20 bases.

This clone was detected only a few times. The V call is TRBV5-3, the J call TRBJ1-5; 9 positions agree with TRBD1. TRBV5-3 is an ORF, and what it does is uncertain. CDR3 length: 24 residues. V was clipped by 1 base and J by 2 bases; unmatched bases: 28. This CDR3 reads CARSLRALGTGWTHRSEGNQPQHF. The CDR3 DNA sequence: TGTGCCAGAAGCTTGCGGGCTTTGGGGACAGGGTGGACCCACCGGTCGGAAGGCAATCAGCCCCAGCATTTT.

The J gene is TRBJ2-2, the V gene TRBV11-1, with 9 nucleotides matching TRBD2. V dropped 2 bases and J dropped 3; count of bases not matched to a gene: 1. The CDR3 runs 15 residues. The germline CDR1 and CDR2 sequences are SGHAT and FQDESV (reference sequence). The CDR3 DNA sequence: TGTGCCAGCAGCTTAAGCGGGGGGTACACCGGGGAGCTGTTTTTT. Translating it yields CASSLSGGYTGELFF.